Below, 27 T cell receptor beta chains from the same sample are listed, as sequenced in a study of OX40 agonist ivuxolimab in advanced cancers. Using immunoSEQ multiplex PCR, the repertoire was profiled, and TCRdb retains in-frame clones only, with some absent. Of some 19,000 clones listed, 80% to 90% are singletons. This specimen consisted of CD4+ or CD8+ T cells sorted from blood, obtained in a trial of the OX40 agonist ivuxolimab. Receptor source: an adult with an advanced solid tumor such as melanoma, head and neck, liver or kidney cancer.

The chain combines TRBV10-3 with TRBJ1-2; a weak D match, TRBD1 (5 bases). The CDR3 extends over 14 amino acids. Trimming shortened V by 5 bases and J by 6 bases, and 16 bases separated the two germline ends. Per the germline V gene, CDR1 is ENHRY and CDR2 is SYGVKD. The DNA for the CDR3 is TGTGCCATCAGTCGGGGGGTTCTGGAGGATGGCTACACCTTC. Protein sequence: CAISRGVLEDGYTF.

The chain is built from TRBV19 and TRBJ2-1; TRBD2 matches at 9 bases. Looked up from germline, CDR1 is LNHDA and CDR2 is SQIVND (reference sequence). Trimming cost V 3 bases and J 7 bases; bases outside gene matches: 7. This CDR3 is built from 15 residues. The CDR3 DNA reads as TGTGCCAGTAGTATTGGCCTAGCGGGAATTAATGAGCAGTTCTTC. Its translation is CASSIGLAGINEQFF.

The chain joins TRBV5-4 to TRBJ2-1; 9 bases match TRBD2. CDR1 SGHNT and CDR2 YYREEE come from the germline V gene (reference sequence). V was clipped by 0 bases and J by 7 bases; unmatched bases: 5. The CDR3 spans 15 residues. CDR3 DNA: TGTGCCAGCAGCTTGGTTAGCGGGAGTTGGAATGAGCAGTTCTTC. This encodes CASSLVSGSWNEQFF.

The CDR3 loop reads CASSQEDTGFEQYF. In nucleotides, the CDR3 is TGCGCCAGCAGCCAAGAAGACACAGGGTTTGAGCAGTACTTC. V gene TRBV4-1 combines with J gene TRBJ2-7; TRBD1 is a possible D gene (6 bases). Trimming cost V 0 bases and J 7 bases, with 13 bases left between them. CDR1 and CDR2 (germline): MGHRA, YSYEKL. There are 14 residues in the CDR3.

The rearrangement joins TRBV6-1 to TRBJ1-2, with 9 positions matching TRBD1. Germline CDR1 and CDR2: MNHNS and SASEGT. V was pared by 0 bases and J by 3 bases, with 5 bases of the junction left unmatched. This CDR3 contains 16 residues. This chain's CDR3 is CASSEAQWTGDYGYTF. The CDR3 bases are TGTGCCAGCAGTGAAGCGCAATGGACAGGGGACTATGGCTACACCTTC.

The chain couples TRBV19 to TRBJ2-5; 10 bases line up with TRBD1. CDR3 length: 13 residues. Trimming took 6 bases from V and 3 from J; bases not matched to a gene: 1. CDR1 and CDR2 from the germline V gene are LNHDA and SQIVND (reference sequence). The CDR3 region has the DNA TGTGCCAGTAGAGGGACAGGGGAAGAGACCCAGTACTTC. Translated, it gives CASRGTGEETQYF.

The chain links TRBV4-3 to TRBJ1-2; D is ambiguous. V was clipped by 1 base and J by 2 bases, with 8 bases between them. CDR3 length: 14 amino acids. Germline CDR1 and CDR2: LGHNA and YSLEER. The CDR3 protein is CASSQVSVNYGYTF. The CDR3 DNA sequence: TGCGCCAGCAGCCAAGTCTCAGTAAACTATGGCTACACCTTC.

V and J are TRBV4-3 and TRBJ2-7; 7 nucleotides align to TRBD2. The germline V gene encodes CDR1 LGHNA and CDR2 YSLEER. The CDR3 runs 15 residues. V lost 0 bases to trimming and J lost 6 bases; unmatched junction nucleotides: 8. CDR3 in DNA: TGCGCCAGCAGCCAAGATTCTAGTGGGAGGGCCGAGCAGTACTTC. Protein sequence: CASSQDSSGRAEQYF.

The V call is TRBV9, the J call TRBJ2-1; 7 positions match TRBD2. Losses at the gene ends were 4 bases for V and 4 bases for J; bases not matched to a gene: 11. In germline, CDR1 is SGDLS, CDR2 YYNGEE. The CDR3 spans 16 residues. The CDR3 coding sequence is TGTGCCAGCAGCCTTGTGGGGACTAACATTTACAATGAGCAGTTCTTC. The encoded protein is CASSLVGTNIYNEQFF.

This chain joins TRBV29-1 and TRBJ1-2, with a tentative D call TRBD1 (5 bases). The CDR3 is 15 residues long. Germline CDR1 and CDR2: SQVTM and ANQGSEA. V was clipped by 2 bases and J by 3 bases, with 16 bases between them. CDR3 protein: CSVELRDRAYYGYTF. The CDR3 region has the DNA TGCAGCGTTGAACTCCGGGACCGAGCCTACTATGGCTACACCTTC. Based on the CDR3 plus reference TRBV29-1 and TRBJ1-2, the full variable domain is SAVISQKPSRDICQRGTSLTIQCQVDSQVTMMFWYRQQPGQSLTLIATANQGSEATYESGFVIDKFPISRPNLTFSTLTVSNMSPEDSSIYLCSVELRDRAYYGYTFGSGTRLTVV.

This sequence joins TRBV9 and TRBJ1-1; D not resolved. The CDR3 loop spans 14 amino acids. Trimming pared 0 bases from V and 4 bases from J, leaving 10 bases between. Germline V gene lookup returns CDR1 SGDLS and CDR2 YYNGEE. In DNA form, the CDR3 reads TGTGCCAGCAGCGTAGGGAATGTGGGCACTGAAGCTTTCTTT. Translated, it gives CASSVGNVGTEAFF.

V gene TRBV27 combines with J gene TRBJ2-1; 8 nucleotides match TRBD2. The CDR3 spans 17 residues. Germline assignment: CDR1 MNHEY and CDR2 SMNVEV (reference sequence). After removal of 6 bases from V and 8 bases from J, the junction contained 18 bases not matched to a gene. The CDR3 DNA reads TGTGCCAGCAGATTAGGGGCGACTAGCGCCCTGGGGGATGAGCAGTTCTTC. It codes for CASRLGATSALGDEQFF.

This clone was picked up one time. The chain combines TRBV7-9 with TRBJ2-2; 8 nucleotides agree with TRBD1. The germline gives CDR1 SEHNR, CDR2 FQNEAQ (reference sequence). J was trimmed by 3 bases and V by 3 bases; bases with no gene match: 6. CDR3 length equals 16 residues. The CDR3 loop is CASSFPGGEDTGELFF. The CDR3, as DNA: TGTGCCAGCAGCTTTCCAGGGGGCGAGGACACCGGGGAGCTGTTTTTT.

The rearrangement uses TRBV19 and TRBJ1-2; 10 bases agree with TRBD1. The CDR3 is made up of 14 amino acids. V was pared by 5 bases and J by 7 bases, with 7 bases of the junction left unmatched. The V gene's germline CDR1 is LNHDA and CDR2 SQIVND (reference sequence). The CDR3 DNA is TGTGCCAGTAGTCTGACAGGGGGCGCAAGTGGCTACACCTTC. It translates to CASSLTGGASGYTF.

The J gene is TRBJ2-6, the V gene TRBV13; D is possibly TRBD1 (5 bases). The V gene's germline CDR1 is PRHDT and CDR2 FYEKMQ (reference sequence). The length of the CDR3 is 15 residues. V lost 8 bases and J lost 0, with 11 bases in between. CDR3 nucleotide sequence: TGTGCCAGCCTGGGGCACAGCTCTGGGGCCAACGTCCTGACTTTC. As protein: CASLGHSSGANVLTF.

This sequence joins TRBV6-6 and TRBJ1-5; the D gene is possibly TRBD1 (6 bases). Germline values: CDR1 MNHNY, CDR2 SVGAGI (reference sequence). The V gene lost 4 bases and the J gene lost 3 bases, with 13 bases spanning the gap. The length of the CDR3 is 15 residues. CDR3 amino acids: CASSLSGHINQPQHF. The CDR3 nucleotides read TGTGCCAGCAGTTTATCGGGACATATCAATCAGCCCCAGCATTTT.

Concerning this clone itself: The identical CDR3 is also encoded by other nucleotide sequences in the sample. V usage is TRBV5-6 and J usage is TRBJ2-2; D not certain. The CDR3 runs 13 residues. Per germline, CDR1 SGHDT and CDR2 YYEEEE. V gave up 0 bases and J gave up 5 bases, with 5 bases separating them. For the CDR3, the DNA is TGTGCCAGCAGCTTGGATGGAACCGGGGAGCTGTTTTTT. The encoded protein is CASSLDGTGELFF.

In this sample, this clone turned up once. The chain carries TRBV4-2 and TRBJ2-3, with D possibly TRBD1 on 5 matching bases. The germline V gene has CDR1 LGHNA and CDR2 YNFKEQ. This CDR3 comprises 14 residues. The V and J ends lost 1 base and 4 bases respectively, with 9 bases between them. The CDR3 DNA reads TGTGCCAGCAGCCAAGGTCCAGGGCCAGATACGCAGTATTTT. Translating gives CASSQGPGPDTQYF.

V is TRBV28 and J is TRBJ2-7; 7 positions match TRBD1. The CDR3 is 12 amino acids. In germline, CDR1 is MDHEN, CDR2 SYDVKM. Trimming took 8 bases from V and 5 from J; bases not matched to a gene: 6. The CDR3 loop is CASGQVYDEQYF. The CDR3, as DNA: TGTGCCAGCGGACAGGTTTACGACGAGCAGTACTTC. Complete variable domain (other parts from reference TRBV28 and TRBJ2-7): DVKVTQSSRYLVKRTGEKVFLECVQDMDHENMFWYRQDPGLGLRLIYFSYDVKMKEKGDIPEGYSVSREKKERFSLILESASTNQTSMYLCASGQVYDEQYFGPGTRLTVT.

The rearrangement joins TRBV7-6 to TRBJ2-7; 8 bases map to TRBD2. Per germline, CDR1 SGHVS and CDR2 FNYEAQ. Trimming at V came to 1 base and at J to 3 bases, leaving 5 bases not matched to a gene. The CDR3 spans 15 residues. CDR3 in DNA: TGTGCCAGCAGCTTAGAACTAGCGGAGGGCTACGAGCAGTACTTC. The encoded protein is CASSLELAEGYEQYF.

This clone was seen a few times. The V gene is TRBV2, the J gene TRBJ2-7; the match to TRBD1 covers 9 bases. Germline CDR1 is SNHLY and CDR2 is FYNNEI. The V segment lost 9 bases and the J segment 3 bases; nucleotides outside the gene matches: 3. There are 12 residues in the CDR3. CDR3 in DNA: TGTGCCAGAGGGACAGGGATCTACGAGCAGTACTTC. Protein sequence: CARGTGIYEQYF. The full variable domain, rest sourced from reference TRBV2 and TRBJ2-7, is EPEVTQTPSHQVTQMGQEVILRCVPISNHLYFYWYRQILGQKVEFLVSFYNNEISEKSEIFDDQFSVERPDGSNFTLKIRSTKLEDSAMYFCARGTGIYEQYFGPGTRLTVT.

The chain combines TRBV19 with TRBJ2-3, with D perhaps given as TRBD1 or TRBD2 (6 bases each). The CDR3 covers 14 residues. Per the germline V gene, CDR1 is LNHDA and CDR2 is SQIVND (reference sequence). V lost 5 bases to trimming and J lost 4 bases, with 13 bases between them. CDR3 in DNA: TGTGCCAGTAGTTGGGCAGGGGAGGCAGATACGCAGTATTTT. It codes for CASSWAGEADTQYF.

The chain couples TRBV5-6 to TRBJ1-1, with D unclear. Trimming took off 0 bases at V and 9 bases at J, with 6 bases between the two ends. The germline gives CDR1 SGHDT, CDR2 YYEEEE. This CDR3 contains 11 residues. This CDR3 is CASSLGTKAFF. The CDR3 DNA follows: TGTGCCAGCAGCTTGGGAACAAAAGCTTTCTTT.

This chain joins TRBV28 and TRBJ2-7; TRBD1 matches 8 bases. The V gene end was trimmed by 4 bases and the J gene end by 6 bases; junction bases not matched to a gene: 8. The CDR3 has 14 residues. The germline V gene has CDR1 MDHEN and CDR2 SYDVKM. CDR3 region: CASSYEQGAREQYF. The CDR3 DNA reads as TGTGCCAGCAGTTATGAGCAGGGGGCGCGCGAGCAGTACTTC.

The genes are TRBV4-1 and TRBJ2-1; 13 bases map to TRBD2. Unmatched junction bases numbered 1, after V lost 4 bases and J lost 7 bases. The CDR3 loop spans 14 amino acids. Per the germline V gene, CDR1 is MGHRA and CDR2 is YSYEKL. The CDR3 DNA sequence: TGCGCCAGCAGCCGGACTAGCGGGAGTAATGAGCAGTTCTTC. It encodes CASSRTSGSNEQFF.

V and J are TRBV4-3 and TRBJ2-1; 16 nucleotides agree with TRBD2. Germline loops: CDR1 LGHNA, CDR2 YSLEER. Losses at the gene ends were 0 bases for V and 0 bases for J; bases not matched to a gene: 8. The CDR3 has 21 residues. CDR3 nucleotide sequence: TGCGCCAGCAGCCAAGATCTGGGGGGACTAGCGGGAGGGAGCTCCTACAATGAGCAGTTCTTC. Translated, it gives CASSQDLGGLAGGSSYNEQFF.

The chain employs TRBV7-9 and TRBJ1-1; D is possibly TRBD1 (5 bases). Germline-derived CDR1 and CDR2 are SEHNR and FQNEAQ (reference sequence). This CDR3 contains 14 residues. The V and J ends lost 0 bases and 0 bases respectively, with 5 bases between them. For the CDR3, the DNA is TGTGCCAGCAGCTTAGCAGGGGTGAACACTGAAGCTTTCTTT. It encodes CASSLAGVNTEAFF.